This TCR beta chain is from a study of OX40 agonist ivuxolimab in advanced cancers. Looking at the study overall: The dose-escalation cohort was over 65% male, with a mean age of around 60 years, ranging roughly 20 to 90. Study-level points and caveats: Blood T cells, both CD4+ and CD8+, expanded clonally by week 6 at 0.1 to 3.0 mg/kg. In general, CD8+ T cells held more expanded clones than CD4+ did, on average.

With regard to this clone: What it recognizes is unknown.

Sequenced by immunoSEQ multiplex PCR; TCRdb stores in-frame clones only, minus some. This table has around 65,000 clones, 85% to 95% appearing once. Germline V CDR1 and CDR2: SNHLY, FYNNEI. With 5 bases removed from V and 3 bases from J, the gap between germline ends came to 19 bases. The CDR3 spans 16 residues. This TCR was recovered from an adult with an advanced solid tumor such as melanoma, head and neck, liver or kidney cancer. This chain connects TRBV2 to TRBJ2-5; D might be TRBD2 (6 bases). The specimen was CD4+ or CD8+ T cells sorted from blood, collected in a trial of the OX40 agonist ivuxolimab. The CDR3 here is CASSFDRPGLKETQYF. The CDR3, as DNA: TGTGCCAGCAGTTTTGATCGACCGGGACTGAAAGAGACCCAGTACTTC.